A single sample is the source of the 32 T cell receptor beta chains below, sequenced in a study of a mutant IDH1 vaccine in newly diagnosed glioma. The time point here: week 23, last vaccination. In the vaccine, a single dose held 300 ug of the mutant IDH1 20-mer peptide, along with topical imiquimod. Assay used: immunoSEQ multiplex PCR; TCRdb lists only in-frame clones, some missing. The data show under 45,000 clones, roughly 83% seen once. Antigens for these TCRs are unknown. The starting material was PBMCs, obtained from a glioma patient whose treatment included an IDH1 peptide vaccine. The receptors were sampled from a woman between 18 and 30 years old with glioma. Some clones in this sample may be carry-over from other donors' samples.

CDR3 protein: CSASPGAYF. CDR3 sequence (DNA): TGCAGTGCTAGCCCGGGGGCGTACTTC. V usage is TRBV20-1 and J usage is TRBJ2-4; D is perhaps TRBD1 or TRBD2 (6 bases each). The CDR3 consists of 9 residues. V was pared by 3 bases and J by 15 bases, with 9 bases between. CDR1 is DFQATT, CDR2 SNEGSKA, per germline (reference sequence).

The V gene is TRBV14, the J gene TRBJ2-1, with 10 bases fitting TRBD2. This CDR3 contains 15 residues. Looked up from germline, CDR1 is SGHDN and CDR2 is FVKESK. V lost 4 bases, J lost 4 bases, and 4 bases stayed unmatched. The CDR3 coding sequence is TGTGCCAGCAGCCCAGGACTAGCGGTTTACAATGAGCAGTTCTTC. Residues: CASSPGLAVYNEQFF.

The chain employs TRBV7-3 and TRBJ2-5, with TRBD2 identical over 8 bases. Germline CDR1 SGHTA, CDR2 FQGTGA. This CDR3 contains 16 residues. J was trimmed by 4 bases and V by 5 bases; bases with no gene match: 12. The CDR3 DNA is TGTGCCAGCAGCCCCACTAGCGGTATCGGGGGAGAGACCCAGTACTTC. It yields the protein CASSPTSGIGGETQYF.

This clone was detected a few times. The chain joins TRBV27 to TRBJ1-5, with 9 bases lining up with TRBD1. Germline CDR1 and CDR2: MNHEY and SMNVEV (reference sequence). The CDR3 covers 16 residues. J was trimmed by 1 base and V by 5 bases; bases with no gene match: 6. CDR3 sequence (DNA): TGTGCCAGCAGTCCTTTCGGGACAGGGAGCAATCAGCCCCAGCATTTT. It specifies CASSPFGTGSNQPQHF.

The sample holds one count of this clone. This chain links TRBV5-1 with TRBJ2-7; 9 nucleotides line up with TRBD1. V was pared by 0 bases and J by 5 bases, with 0 bases of the junction left unmatched. The length of the CDR3 is 13 residues. CDR1 and CDR2 (germline): SGHRS, YFSETQ. CDR3 protein: CASSLGQGDEQYF. The CDR3 nucleotides read TGCGCCAGCAGCTTGGGACAGGGGGACGAGCAGTACTTC.

In this sample, this clone turned up a few times. This chain links TRBV6-6 with TRBJ1-4; maybe TRBD1 (6 bases). Germline CDR1 is MNHNY and CDR2 is SVGAGI (reference sequence). V gave up 6 bases and J gave up 4 bases, with 12 bases separating them. The length of the CDR3 is 14 residues. CDR3 sequence reads: CASSAAGVNEKLFF. CDR3 nucleotide sequence: TGTGCCAGCAGCGCCGCAGGGGTTAATGAAAAACTGTTTTTT.

This clone was detected only once. This chain links TRBV7-3 with TRBJ1-1; D ambiguous. Trimming shortened V by 5 bases and J by 0 bases, and 16 bases separated the two germline ends. The CDR3 has 16 amino acids. Germline V gives CDR1 SGHTA, CDR2 FQGTGA. The CDR3 reads CASSPYPAAMNTEAFF. In DNA form, the CDR3 reads TGTGCCAGCAGCCCCTACCCAGCAGCTATGAACACTGAAGCTTTCTTT.

The V gene is TRBV7-9, the J gene TRBJ2-7, with D perhaps TRBD2 (5 bases). Per the germline V gene, CDR1 is SEHNR and CDR2 is FQNEAQ (reference sequence). Trimming removed 5 bases at V and 3 bases at J, with 8 bases between. The CDR3 has 12 amino acids. CDR3 nucleotide sequence: TGTGCCAGCAGCGCCGGACTCTACGAGCAGTACTTC. It is translated as CASSAGLYEQYF. The whole variable domain, filled in from reference TRBV7-9 and TRBJ2-7, reads DTGVSQNPRHKITKRGQNVTFRCDPISEHNRLYWYRQTLGQGPEFLTYFQNEAQLEKSRLLSDRFSAERPKGSFSTLEIQRTEQGDSAMYLCASSAGLYEQYFGPGTRLTVT.

The chain carries TRBV7-9 and TRBJ2-1; 7 positions match TRBD1. From germline, CDR1 is SEHNR and CDR2 FQNEAQ (reference sequence). Trimming at V came to 1 base and at J to 7 bases, leaving 16 bases not matched to a gene. This CDR3 is built from 18 residues. The CDR3 DNA sequence: TGTGCCAGCAGCTTAGACGCGAGGGGGAGATCCAGGGGGAATGAGCAGTTCTTC. This codes for CASSLDARGRSRGNEQFF.

V and J are TRBV5-4 and TRBJ1-2; 7 positions match TRBD1. The CDR3 consists of 13 residues. After removal of 4 bases from V and 4 bases from J, the junction contained 4 bases not matched to a gene. Germline lookup yields CDR1 SGHNT and CDR2 YYREEE (reference sequence). The CDR3 sequence is CASSPRDSYGYTF. The CDR3 coding sequence is TGTGCCAGCAGCCCCCGGGACAGCTATGGCTACACCTTC.

This rearrangement joins TRBV29-1 to TRBJ2-1; TRBD1 is a possible D gene (6 bases). The CDR3 sequence is 12 residues long. The germline V gene encodes CDR1 SQVTM and CDR2 ANQGSEA. V lost 4 bases to trimming and J lost 8 bases, with 12 bases between them. In DNA, the CDR3 is TGCAGCGTTGCAGGGGACGGGGATGAGCAGTTCTTC. It codes for CSVAGDGDEQFF.

This clone came up a few times. The genes are TRBV2 and TRBJ1-2, with D unclear. This CDR3 is built from 12 residues. The V end was cut by 8 bases, the J end by 0 bases, with 7 bases between. CDR1 and CDR2 from the germline V gene are SNHLY and FYNNEI. CDR3 sequence: CASHRTNYGYTF. The CDR3, as DNA: TGTGCCAGCCACAGAACTAACTATGGCTACACCTTC. Supplemented by reference TRBV2 and TRBJ1-2, the full variable domain reads EPEVTQTPSHQVTQMGQEVILRCVPISNHLYFYWYRQILGQKVEFLVSFYNNEISEKSEIFDDQFSVERPDGSNFTLKIRSTKLEDSAMYFCASHRTNYGYTFGSGTRLTVV.

In its sample, this clone was seen once. V usage is TRBV6-5 and J usage is TRBJ1-4; D might be TRBD1 (6 bases). The V end lost 5 bases, the J end lost 3 bases, and 10 bases lay between the germline ends. Germline V gives CDR1 MNHEY, CDR2 SVGAGI. The CDR3 loop spans 14 amino acids. In DNA form, the CDR3 reads TGTGCCAGCAGTATGACAGGAGCTAATGAAAAACTGTTTTTT. It is translated as CASSMTGANEKLFF.

The chain combines TRBV7-8 with TRBJ2-5; D gene unclear. Trimming took off 5 bases at V and 5 bases at J, with 9 bases between the two ends. This CDR3 comprises 12 residues. Per the germline V gene, CDR1 is SGHVS and CDR2 is FQNEAQ. The CDR3 protein is CASSLTIETQYF. The CDR3 coding sequence is TGTGCCAGCAGCCTAACGATCGAGACCCAGTACTTC.

This chain uses TRBV2 with TRBJ1-4; 9 nucleotides align to TRBD1. Unmatched junction bases numbered 4, after V lost 4 bases and J lost 10 bases. Germline values: CDR1 SNHLY, CDR2 FYNNEI. This CDR3 has 13 amino acids. The CDR3 DNA reads as TGTGCCAGCAGTGGGGACAGGGTGGGAAAACTGTTTTTT. This encodes CASSGDRVGKLFF.

This clone came up once. The chain joins TRBV7-9 to TRBJ1-1; perhaps TRBD1 as D (6 bases). The CDR3 consists of 15 residues. Per germline, CDR1 SEHNR and CDR2 FQNEAQ (reference sequence). Trimming cost V 3 bases and J 2 bases, with 13 bases left between them. CDR3 bases: TGTGCCAGCAGCTTGATCAGGGGTATCAACACTGAAGCTTTCTTT. This translates into CASSLIRGINTEAFF.

This sequence joins TRBV7-9 and TRBJ1-2; D ambiguous. Germline values: CDR1 SEHNR, CDR2 FQNEAQ (reference sequence). V dropped 5 bases and J dropped 8 bases, with 15 bases sitting between them. This CDR3 has 13 residues. The CDR3 region has the DNA TGTGCCAGCAGCACCGCAGCAGGTGTGGGCTACACCTTC. Amino acids: CASSTAAGVGYTF.

The rearrangement links TRBV5-1 to TRBJ2-1, with 11 bases that match TRBD2. Trimming cost V 0 bases and J 6 bases; bases outside gene matches: 5. CDR1 is SGHRS, CDR2 YFSETQ, per germline. There are 16 residues in the CDR3. DNA for the CDR3: TGCGCCAGCAGCTTGGCGCCCGGGACTAGCGGCAATGAGCAGTTCTTC. It encodes CASSLAPGTSGNEQFF.

This CDR3 reads CASSLGLAGPYEQYF. For the CDR3, the DNA is TGTGCCAGCAGCTTGGGACTAGCGGGACCCTACGAGCAGTACTTC. The chain combines TRBV7-2 with TRBJ2-7; 13 nucleotides line up with TRBD2. V shed 3 bases and J 2 bases; nucleotides not matched to a gene: 1. There are 15 residues in the CDR3. Germline assignment: CDR1 SGHTA and CDR2 FQGNSA.

This clone has just one count. The chain employs TRBV4-1 and TRBJ2-5; D call uncertain. CDR1 is MGHRA and CDR2 is YSYEKL in the germline V gene. This CDR3 spans 16 amino acids. The V gene lost 0 bases and the J gene lost 1 base, with 12 bases spanning the gap. The CDR3 region has the DNA TGCGCCAGCAGCCAAGATCCCTTGGGCTCCCAAGAGACCCAGTACTTC. Translation: CASSQDPLGSQETQYF.

The genes are TRBV13 and TRBJ1-3, with D possibly being TRBD1 (6 bases). Trimming took 5 bases from V and 1 from J, leaving 12 bases between them. The V gene's germline CDR1 is PRHDT and CDR2 FYEKMQ (reference sequence). This CDR3 comprises 15 residues. Written as DNA, the CDR3 is TGTGCCAGCAGCGTCTTTCAGGGGTCTGGAAACACCATATATTTT. Its protein is CASSVFQGSGNTIYF.

V is TRBV2 and J is TRBJ1-6; 8 nucleotides align to TRBD1. This CDR3 is 15 amino acids long. Germline V gene data show CDR1 as SNHLY and CDR2 as FYNNEI. V shed 5 bases and J 7 bases; nucleotides not matched to a gene: 7. The CDR3 loop reads CASSPEGQANSPLHF. As DNA, the CDR3 is TGTGCCAGCAGTCCAGAGGGACAGGCAAATTCACCCCTCCACTTT.

The V and J genes are TRBV2 and TRBJ1-1; possible D gene TRBD1, 6 bases. Germline CDR1 and CDR2: SNHLY and FYNNEI. This CDR3 is 15 amino acids long. The V and J ends lost 5 bases and 1 base respectively, with 14 bases between them. The CDR3 sequence: CASSLTGLENTEAFF. CDR3 nucleotides: TGTGCCAGCAGTCTTACAGGGTTGGAGAACACTGAAGCTTTCTTT. Using reference TRBV2 and TRBJ1-1 for the parts outside the CDR3, the full variable domain is EPEVTQTPSHQVTQMGQEVILRCVPISNHLYFYWYRQILGQKVEFLVSFYNNEISEKSEIFDDQFSVERPDGSNFTLKIRSTKLEDSAMYFCASSLTGLENTEAFFGQGTRLTVV.

The J gene is TRBJ1-1, the V gene TRBV30; 12 bases fit TRBD1. The V segment lost 0 bases and the J segment 8 bases; nucleotides outside the gene matches: 1. Germline CDR1 reads GTSNPN; CDR2 reads SVGIG (reference sequence). CDR3 length: 13 residues. In DNA form, the CDR3 reads TGTGCCTGGAGTGTAGGGACAGGGGGCGAAGCTTTCTTT. Its translation is CAWSVGTGGEAFF. Using reference TRBV30 and TRBJ1-1 for the parts outside the CDR3, the full variable domain is SQTIHQWPATLVQPVGSPLSLECTVEGTSNPNLYWYRQAAGRGLQLLFYSVGIGQISSEVPQNLSASRPQDRQFILSSKKLLLSDSGFYLCAWSVGTGGEAFFGQGTRLTVV.

The genes are TRBV7-2 and TRBJ2-7; 7 bases map to TRBD1. This CDR3 has 17 amino acids. Germline CDR1 reads SGHTA; CDR2 reads FQGNSA. With 4 bases clipped from V and 0 bases from J, the junction kept 12 bases outside the gene matches. In nucleotides, the CDR3 is TGTGCCAGCAGCTACCCCTTGACAGGGCCGATCTCCTACGAGCAGTACTTC. Its translation is CASSYPLTGPISYEQYF.

The sample holds one count of this clone. V usage is TRBV11-3 and J usage is TRBJ2-7; a possible D gene is TRBD1 (5 bases). CDR1 SGHNT and CDR2 YENEEA come from the germline V gene. This CDR3 has 13 residues. The V and J ends lost 1 base and 4 bases respectively, with 8 bases between them. CDR3 coding DNA: TGTGCCAGCAGCTTAGGACAGCCATACGAGCAGTACTTC. Translation: CASSLGQPYEQYF.

This rearrangement joins TRBV7-9 to TRBJ1-2; the D gene is possibly TRBD1 (5 bases). The V gene's germline CDR1 is SEHNR and CDR2 FQNEAQ (reference sequence). This CDR3 contains 13 residues. V was shortened by 5 bases and J by 5 bases, with 12 bases between the two germline ends. The CDR3 DNA sequence: TGTGCCAGCAGCCAGCCGGGGGGGTATGGCTACACCTTC. Its protein is CASSQPGGYGYTF.

This chain joins TRBV10-2 and TRBJ2-7; 10 bases match TRBD2. J was trimmed by 3 bases and V by 7 bases; bases with no gene match: 9. The CDR3 consists of 15 residues. The germline CDR1 and CDR2 sequences are WSHSY and SAAADI. The DNA for the CDR3 is TGCGCCAGCACGCCGCTAGCGGGAGAGGGCTACGAGCAGTACTTC. Its translation is CASTPLAGEGYEQYF.

The rearrangement uses TRBV14 and TRBJ1-2; D might be TRBD1 (5 bases). V shed 0 bases and J shed 0 bases, with 17 bases lying between them. CDR1 and CDR2 (germline): SGHDN, FVKESK. This CDR3 region has 18 residues. CDR3 sequence reads: CASSQDLRGLNANYGYTF. The CDR3 DNA is TGTGCCAGCAGCCAAGATTTGAGGGGCCTTAACGCTAACTATGGCTACACCTTC. The full variable domain, in which reference TRBV14 and TRBJ1-2 provide the parts outside the CDR3, is EAGVTQFPSHSVIEKGQTVTLRCDPISGHDNLYWYRRVMGKEIKFLLHFVKESKQDESGMPNNRFLAERTGGTYSTLKVQPAELEDSGVYFCASSQDLRGLNANYGYTFGSGTRLTVV.

This clone showed up just once. The chain links TRBV4-1 to TRBJ2-6; D remains unclear. V lost 1 base and J 0 bases, leaving 4 bases between the germline ends. This CDR3 spans 15 amino acids. Germline loops: CDR1 MGHRA, CDR2 YSYEKL. Here the CDR3 reads CASSQGSSGANVLTF. Here the CDR3 DNA reads TGCGCCAGCAGCCAAGGATCCTCTGGGGCCAACGTCCTGACTTTC.

The rearrangement uses TRBV19 and TRBJ2-3, with D possibly being TRBD2 (5 bases). Germline lookup yields CDR1 LNHDA and CDR2 SQIVND (reference sequence). V dropped 3 bases and J dropped 6 bases, with 13 bases sitting between them. This CDR3 is 14 amino acids long. CDR3 nucleotide sequence: TGTGCCAGTAGTATGGGTAGGACTGGTGATACGCAGTATTTT. Its translation: CASSMGRTGDTQYF.

This clone occurred a few times. The chain couples TRBV6-5 to TRBJ1-1; 8 bases are shared with TRBD1. The germline CDR1 and CDR2 sequences are MNHEY and SVGAGI. This CDR3 spans 14 amino acids. Losses at the gene ends were 4 bases for V and 4 bases for J; bases not matched to a gene: 5. The CDR3 sequence: CASSLDRVSTEAFF. CDR3 coding DNA: TGTGCCAGCAGTTTGGACAGGGTGAGCACTGAAGCTTTCTTT.